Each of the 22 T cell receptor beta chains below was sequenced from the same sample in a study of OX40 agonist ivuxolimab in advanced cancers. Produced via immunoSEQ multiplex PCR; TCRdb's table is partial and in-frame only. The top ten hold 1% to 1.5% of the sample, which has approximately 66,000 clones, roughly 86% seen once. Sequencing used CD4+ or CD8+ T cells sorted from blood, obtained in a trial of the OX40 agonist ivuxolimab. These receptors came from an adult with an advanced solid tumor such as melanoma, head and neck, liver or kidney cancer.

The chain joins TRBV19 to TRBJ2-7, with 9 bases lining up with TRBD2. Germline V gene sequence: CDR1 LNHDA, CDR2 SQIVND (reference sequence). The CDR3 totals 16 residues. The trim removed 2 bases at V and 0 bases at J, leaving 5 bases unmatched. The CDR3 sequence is CASSITSGPASYEQYF. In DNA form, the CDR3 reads TGTGCCAGTAGTATAACTAGCGGGCCCGCCTCCTACGAGCAGTACTTC.

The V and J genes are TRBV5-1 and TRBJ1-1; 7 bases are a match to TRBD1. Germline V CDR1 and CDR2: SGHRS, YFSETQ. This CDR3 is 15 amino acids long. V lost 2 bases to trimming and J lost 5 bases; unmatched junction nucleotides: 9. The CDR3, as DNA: TGCGCCAGCAGCTTAACTACAGGGGTCTGGACTGAAGCTTTCTTT. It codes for CASSLTTGVWTEAFF.

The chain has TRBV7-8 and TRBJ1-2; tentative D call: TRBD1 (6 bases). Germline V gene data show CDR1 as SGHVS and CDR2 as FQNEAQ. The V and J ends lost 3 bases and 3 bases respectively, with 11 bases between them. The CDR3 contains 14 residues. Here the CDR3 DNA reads TGTGCCAGCAGCTTCACAGGGCCATACTATGGCTACACCTTC. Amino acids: CASSFTGPYYGYTF.

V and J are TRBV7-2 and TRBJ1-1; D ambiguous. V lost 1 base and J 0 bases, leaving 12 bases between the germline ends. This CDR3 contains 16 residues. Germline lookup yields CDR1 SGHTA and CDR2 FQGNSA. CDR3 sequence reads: CASSLGGWGLNTEAFF. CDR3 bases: TGTGCCAGCAGCTTAGGGGGTTGGGGATTGAACACTGAAGCTTTCTTT.

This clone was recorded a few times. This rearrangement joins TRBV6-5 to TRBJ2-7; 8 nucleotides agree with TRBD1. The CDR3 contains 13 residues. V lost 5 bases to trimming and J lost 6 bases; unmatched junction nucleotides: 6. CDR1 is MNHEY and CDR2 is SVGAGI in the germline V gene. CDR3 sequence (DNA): TGTGCCAGCAGTCCGAGGACAGGGCGCGAGCAGTACTTC. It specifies CASSPRTGREQYF.

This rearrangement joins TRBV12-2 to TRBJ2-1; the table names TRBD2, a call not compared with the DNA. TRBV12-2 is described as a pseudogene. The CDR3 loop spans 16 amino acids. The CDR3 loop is CASRLAGGMRNNEQFF. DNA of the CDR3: TGTGCAAGTCGCTTAGCGGGCGGGATGAGGAACAATGAGCAGTTCTTC.

The CDR3 DNA follows: TGTGCCAGCAGTTTTTGGGTTAGGGGCTCGGACAGGGGGACTGAAGCTTTCTTT. The encoded protein is CASSFWVRGSDRGTEAFF. V is TRBV27 and J is TRBJ1-1; 10 bases are shared with TRBD1. Germline values: CDR1 MNHEY, CDR2 SMNVEV (reference sequence). This CDR3 is 18 amino acids long. The ends lost 3 bases at V and 5 bases at J; junction bases unmatched: 15.

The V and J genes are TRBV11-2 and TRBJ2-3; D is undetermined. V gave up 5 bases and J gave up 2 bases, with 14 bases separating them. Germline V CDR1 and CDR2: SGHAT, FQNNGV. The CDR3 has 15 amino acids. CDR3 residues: CASSRAVGSTDTQYF. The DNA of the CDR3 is TGTGCCAGCAGCCGAGCCGTCGGATCCACAGATACGCAGTATTTT.

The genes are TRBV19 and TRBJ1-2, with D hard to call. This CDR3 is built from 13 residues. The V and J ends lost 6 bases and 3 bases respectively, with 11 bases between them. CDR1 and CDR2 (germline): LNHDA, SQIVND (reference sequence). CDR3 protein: CASRQAFYYGYTF. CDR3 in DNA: TGTGCCAGTAGGCAGGCCTTCTACTATGGCTACACCTTC.

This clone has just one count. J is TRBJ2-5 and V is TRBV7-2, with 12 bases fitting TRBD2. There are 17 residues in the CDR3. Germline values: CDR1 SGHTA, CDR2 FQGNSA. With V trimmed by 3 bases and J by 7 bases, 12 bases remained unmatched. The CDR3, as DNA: TGTGCCAGCAGCTTCTCCCTCCTAGCGGGGGGGCCGGCGACCCAGTACTTC. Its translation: CASSFSLLAGGPATQYF.

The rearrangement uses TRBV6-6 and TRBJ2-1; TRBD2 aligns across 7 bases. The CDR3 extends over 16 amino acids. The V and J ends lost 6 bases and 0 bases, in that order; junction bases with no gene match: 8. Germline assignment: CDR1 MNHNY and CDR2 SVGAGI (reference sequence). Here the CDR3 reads CASRPSGESSYNEQFF. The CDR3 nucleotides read TGTGCCAGCAGGCCAAGCGGGGAAAGCTCCTACAATGAGCAGTTCTTC.

The CDR3 DNA sequence: TGTGCCAGGGAGGACAGGTCTAACTATGGCTACACCTTC. Amino acids: CAREDRSNYGYTF. The genes are TRBV2 and TRBJ1-2; 7 bases map to TRBD1. V gave up 9 bases and J gave up 0 bases; unmatched junction bases: 4. Germline V gives CDR1 SNHLY, CDR2 FYNNEI. The CDR3 totals 13 residues. Full variable domain (remainder filled in from reference TRBV2 and TRBJ1-2): EPEVTQTPSHQVTQMGQEVILRCVPISNHLYFYWYRQILGQKVEFLVSFYNNEISEKSEIFDDQFSVERPDGSNFTLKIRSTKLEDSAMYFCAREDRSNYGYTFGSGTRLTVV.

CDR3 residues: CSVESSGIQETQYF. CDR3 nucleotides: TGCAGCGTTGAGTCTAGCGGGATCCAAGAGACCCAGTACTTC. The rearrangement joins TRBV29-1 to TRBJ2-5; TRBD2 matches at 9 bases. The CDR3 totals 14 residues. Germline lookup yields CDR1 SQVTM and CDR2 ANQGSEA. V lost 3 bases, J lost 1 base, and 3 bases stayed unmatched.

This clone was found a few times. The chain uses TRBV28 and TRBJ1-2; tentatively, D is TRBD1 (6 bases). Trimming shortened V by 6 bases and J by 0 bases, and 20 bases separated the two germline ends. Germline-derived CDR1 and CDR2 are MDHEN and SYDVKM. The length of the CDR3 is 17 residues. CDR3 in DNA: TGTGCCAGCAGCAATCTCGGTCGGGACAATCCTAACTATGGCTACACCTTC. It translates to CASSNLGRDNPNYGYTF.

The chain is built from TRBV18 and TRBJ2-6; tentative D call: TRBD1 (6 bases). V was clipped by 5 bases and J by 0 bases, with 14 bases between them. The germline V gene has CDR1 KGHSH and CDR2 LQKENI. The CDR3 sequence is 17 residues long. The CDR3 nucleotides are TGTGCCAGCTCAAACGACAGGTCGAGCTCTGGGGCCAACGTCCTGACTTTC. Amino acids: CASSNDRSSSGANVLTF.

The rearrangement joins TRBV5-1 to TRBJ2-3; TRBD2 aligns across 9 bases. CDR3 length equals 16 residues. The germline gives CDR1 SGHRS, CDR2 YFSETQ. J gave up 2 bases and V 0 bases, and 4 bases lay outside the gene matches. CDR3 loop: CASSLGSGGYTDTQYF. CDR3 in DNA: TGCGCCAGCAGCTTGGGCAGCGGGGGGTACACAGATACGCAGTATTTT.

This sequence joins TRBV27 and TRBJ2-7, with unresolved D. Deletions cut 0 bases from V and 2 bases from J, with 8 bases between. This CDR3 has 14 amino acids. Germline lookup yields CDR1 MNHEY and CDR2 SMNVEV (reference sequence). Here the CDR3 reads CASSLSGATYEQYF. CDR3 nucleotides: TGTGCCAGCAGTTTATCCGGCGCGACCTACGAGCAGTACTTC.

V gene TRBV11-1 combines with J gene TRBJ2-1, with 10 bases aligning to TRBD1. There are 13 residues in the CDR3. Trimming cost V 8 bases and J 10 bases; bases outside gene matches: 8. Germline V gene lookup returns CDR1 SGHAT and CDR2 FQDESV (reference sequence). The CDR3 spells CASSRDRGEEQFF. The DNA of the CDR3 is TGTGCCAGCTCCCGGGACAGGGGTGAGGAGCAGTTCTTC.

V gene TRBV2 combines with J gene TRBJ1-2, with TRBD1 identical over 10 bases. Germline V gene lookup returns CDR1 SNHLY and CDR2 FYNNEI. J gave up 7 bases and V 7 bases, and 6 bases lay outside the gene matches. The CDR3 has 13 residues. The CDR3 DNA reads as TGTGCCAGCAACCCGGGACAGGGGCTTGGCTACACCTTC. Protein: CASNPGQGLGYTF.

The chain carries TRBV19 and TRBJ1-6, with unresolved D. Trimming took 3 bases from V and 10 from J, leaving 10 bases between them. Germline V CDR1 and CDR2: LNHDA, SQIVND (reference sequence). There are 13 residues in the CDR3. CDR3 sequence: CASSMQVLSPLHF. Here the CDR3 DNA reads TGTGCCAGTAGTATGCAGGTGCTCTCACCCCTCCACTTT.

This CDR3 reads CASSPRLAGDTDTQYF. For the CDR3, the DNA is TGTGCCAGCAGCCCGCGGCTAGCGGGGGACACAGATACGCAGTATTTT. The rearrangement links TRBV7-2 to TRBJ2-3; 10 positions match TRBD2. J gave up 2 bases and V 5 bases, and 7 bases lay outside the gene matches. The CDR3 runs to 16 residues. Germline V gene sequence: CDR1 SGHTA, CDR2 FQGNSA.

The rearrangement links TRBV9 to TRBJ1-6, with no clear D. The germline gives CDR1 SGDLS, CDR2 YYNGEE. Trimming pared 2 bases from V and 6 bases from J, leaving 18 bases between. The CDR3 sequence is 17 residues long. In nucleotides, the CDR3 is TGTGCCAGCAGCGTTAGTTCTGGCCCACGCCCTAATTCACCCCTCCACTTT. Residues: CASSVSSGPRPNSPLHF.